The 25 T cell receptor beta chains given below trace back to one sample, sequenced in a study of OX40 agonist ivuxolimab in advanced cancers. Clones were sequenced by immunoSEQ multiplex PCR, and TCRdb holds only the in-frame ones, with some missing. The data contain nearly 110,000 clones, 80% to 95% of them singletons. The sequencing used CD4+ or CD8+ T cells sorted from blood, collected in a trial of the OX40 agonist ivuxolimab. Receptor source: an adult with an advanced solid tumor such as melanoma, head and neck, liver or kidney cancer.

The V and J genes are TRBV4-1 and TRBJ1-2; possible D gene TRBD1, 6 bases. The V and J ends lost 4 bases and 6 bases respectively, with 27 bases between them. The CDR3 extends over 18 amino acids. Looked up from germline, CDR1 is MGHRA and CDR2 is YSYEKL. Written as DNA, the CDR3 is TGCGCCAGCAGCCTAATCAAGTTGCCTGGGGGCGGCGATGATGGCTACACCTTC. The encoded protein is CASSLIKLPGGGDDGYTF.

The gene calls are TRBV6-1 and TRBJ2-7; D assignment may be TRBD1 or TRBD2 (5 bases each). Per the germline V gene, CDR1 is MNHNS and CDR2 is SASEGT. V was clipped by 6 bases and J by 2 bases, with 17 bases between them. This CDR3 comprises 15 residues. CDR3 amino acids: CASSEMGSRAYEQYF. The CDR3 coding sequence is TGTGCCAGCAGCGAGATGGGGAGCAGGGCCTACGAGCAGTACTTC.

This rearrangement joins TRBV5-8 to TRBJ1-5; D is possibly TRBD1 (6 bases). Trimming pared 5 bases from V and 2 bases from J, leaving 14 bases between. From germline, CDR1 is SGHTS and CDR2 YDEGEE. This CDR3 spans 15 amino acids. CDR3 protein: CASRRGGAGNQPQHF. In DNA form, the CDR3 reads TGTGCCAGCAGGCGGGGGGGCGCGGGCAATCAGCCCCAGCATTTT.

The chain has TRBV4-1 and TRBJ2-5; D possibly uses TRBD1 or TRBD2 (5 bases each). Germline V gene data show CDR1 as MGHRA and CDR2 as YSYEKL. The ends were cut back, 9 bases at V and 1 base at J, with 21 bases in the middle. The CDR3 covers 16 residues. The DNA for the CDR3 is TGCGCCAGTTCGTCAGCCCCAGGGAGATTCCAAGAGACCCAGTACTTC. Protein product: CASSSAPGRFQETQYF.

The chain links TRBV2 to TRBJ1-1; D unresolved. Trimming took off 8 bases at V and 11 bases at J, with 21 bases between the two ends. Germline V lookup: CDR1 SNHLY, CDR2 FYNNEI. The CDR3 consists of 13 residues. The chain's CDR3 is CASQGESVLRAFF. The CDR3, as DNA: TGTGCCAGCCAAGGTGAATCGGTGTTGAGGGCTTTCTTT. The whole variable domain, remainder taken from reference TRBV2 and TRBJ1-1, is EPEVTQTPSHQVTQMGQEVILRCVPISNHLYFYWYRQILGQKVEFLVSFYNNEISEKSEIFDDQFSVERPDGSNFTLKIRSTKLEDSAMYFCASQGESVLRAFFGQGTRLTVV.

The chain couples TRBV28 to TRBJ2-6; D uncertain. Per the germline V gene, CDR1 is MDHEN and CDR2 is SYDVKM. The length of the CDR3 is 20 residues. Trimming pared 2 bases from V and 0 bases from J, leaving 20 bases between. CDR3 in amino acids: CASSLGPVAASYSGANVLTF. The CDR3 DNA reads as TGTGCCAGCAGTTTAGGTCCAGTTGCCGCGTCATACTCTGGGGCCAACGTCCTGACTTTC.

V gene TRBV19 combines with J gene TRBJ2-5; TRBD1 matches at 9 bases. This CDR3 is built from 14 residues. Germline lookup yields CDR1 LNHDA and CDR2 SQIVND (reference sequence). The trim removed 6 bases at V and 5 bases at J, leaving 7 bases unmatched. The CDR3 spells CASRLQGAAETQYF. The CDR3 DNA follows: TGTGCCAGTAGATTACAGGGGGCCGCCGAGACCCAGTACTTC.

The rearrangement links TRBV7-3 to TRBJ1-4, with D possibly being TRBD1 (6 bases). The CDR3 totals 13 residues. The V end lost 5 bases, the J end lost 4 bases, and 8 bases lay between the germline ends. Per the germline V gene, CDR1 is SGHTA and CDR2 is FQGTGA. The CDR3, as DNA: TGTGCCAGCAGCCCACAGGGTAATGAAAAACTGTTTTTT. Encoded protein: CASSPQGNEKLFF.

The V call is TRBV7-3, the J call TRBJ2-7; TRBD2 agrees at 7 bases. The V segment lost 2 bases and the J segment 0 bases; nucleotides outside the gene matches: 4. CDR3 length: 15 amino acids. The germline gives CDR1 SGHTA, CDR2 FQGTGA. CDR3 region: CASSLLGGSSYEQYF. The DNA for the CDR3 is TGTGCCAGCAGCTTATTGGGCGGGAGCTCCTACGAGCAGTACTTC.

J is TRBJ2-7 and V is TRBV4-2, with D perhaps TRBD1 (6 bases). This CDR3 is 15 amino acids long. Trimming pared 0 bases from V and 0 bases from J, leaving 9 bases between. The germline V gene encodes CDR1 LGHNA and CDR2 YNFKEQ. CDR3 region: CASSQDRTDSYEQYF. The DNA for the CDR3 is TGTGCCAGCAGCCAAGACCGGACAGACTCCTACGAGCAGTACTTC.

The CDR3 reads CASSYSIGSPTEAFF. As DNA, the CDR3 is TGTGCCAGCAGTTACTCGATTGGGTCTCCCACTGAAGCTTTCTTT. The chain links TRBV6-5 to TRBJ1-1; D remains unclear. The ends were cut back, 0 bases at V and 4 bases at J, with 12 bases in the middle. The CDR3 covers 15 residues. Germline loops: CDR1 MNHEY, CDR2 SVGAGI.

The chain uses TRBV19 and TRBJ1-1, with a possible D match to TRBD1 (6 bases). V was trimmed by 5 bases and J by 3 bases, leaving 10 bases between them. Germline CDR1 is LNHDA and CDR2 is SQIVND (reference sequence). This CDR3 contains 13 residues. The CDR3 DNA reads TGTGCCAGTAGTTCACAGGGAGACACTGAAGCTTTCTTT. Protein sequence: CASSSQGDTEAFF. Combining the CDR3 with reference TRBV19 and TRBJ1-1 gives the whole variable domain DGGITQSPKYLFRKEGQNVTLSCEQNLNHDAMYWYRQDPGQGLRLIYYSQIVNDFQKGDIAEGYSVSREKKESFPLTVTSAQKNPTAFYLCASSSQGDTEAFFGQGTRLTVV.

V is TRBV28 and J is TRBJ1-1; a possible D gene is TRBD1 (5 bases). The CDR3 extends over 12 amino acids. The V end was cut by 11 bases, the J end by 2 bases, with 12 bases between. CDR1 and CDR2 from the germline V gene are MDHEN and SYDVKM. DNA for the CDR3: TGTGCCGGGGGGACCCTTAACACTGAAGCTTTCTTT. The encoded protein is CAGGTLNTEAFF.

The chain uses TRBV10-3 and TRBJ2-4; D may be TRBD2 (5 bases). The CDR3 is 13 amino acids. The V end lost 4 bases, the J end lost 15 bases, and 19 bases lay between the germline ends. Germline lookup yields CDR1 ENHRY and CDR2 SYGVKD. CDR3 loop: CAISGETPLGLYF. CDR3 DNA: TGTGCCATCAGTGGGGAGACACCTCTGGGGTTGTACTTC.

The CDR3 DNA follows: TGTGCCAGCAGCCCCCCGGGAGATACGCAGTATTTT. It yields the protein CASSPPGDTQYF. The chain is built from TRBV11-3 and TRBJ2-3; no firm D call. Germline V gene data show CDR1 as SGHNT and CDR2 as YENEEA. With 5 bases removed from V and 5 bases from J, the gap between germline ends came to 8 bases. The CDR3 totals 12 residues.

The chain couples TRBV19 to TRBJ2-7, with 7 positions matching TRBD1. After removal of 6 bases from V and 2 bases from J, the junction contained 7 bases not matched to a gene. The V gene's germline CDR1 is LNHDA and CDR2 SQIVND (reference sequence). CDR3 length: 14 amino acids. CDR3 amino acids: CASRRTGVAYEQYF. In nucleotides, the CDR3 is TGTGCCAGTAGGAGAACAGGGGTGGCCTACGAGCAGTACTTC.

Concerning this clone: Within the sample, other DNA sequences also encode this same CDR3. This chain connects TRBV5-1 to TRBJ2-5, with 11 bases fitting TRBD2. Germline CDR1 and CDR2: SGHRS and YFSETQ. The CDR3 is made up of 15 amino acids. With 7 bases clipped from V and 5 bases from J, the junction kept 10 bases outside the gene matches. The CDR3 loop reads CASRRLAGRQETQYF. CDR3 sequence (DNA): TGCGCCAGCCGTCGACTAGCGGGAAGGCAGGAGACCCAGTACTTC.

V usage is TRBV27 and J usage is TRBJ2-1; TRBD1 is a possible D gene (6 bases). The CDR3 is 17 amino acids. V was clipped by 7 bases and J by 0 bases, with 19 bases between them. Germline V gene sequence: CDR1 MNHEY, CDR2 SMNVEV (reference sequence). CDR3 residues: CASMTGPGESSYNEQFF. The CDR3 DNA is TGTGCCAGCATGACAGGCCCGGGTGAGAGCTCCTACAATGAGCAGTTCTTC.

J is TRBJ1-1 and V is TRBV9, with 7 bases identical to TRBD1. The V gene end was trimmed by 5 bases and the J gene end by 3 bases; junction bases not matched to a gene: 4. The germline CDR1 and CDR2 sequences are SGDLS and YYNGEE. This CDR3 comprises 13 residues. The CDR3, as DNA: TGTGCCAGCAGACAGGGGTTGGACACTGAAGCTTTCTTT. The encoded protein is CASRQGLDTEAFF.

This clone was picked up one time. The CDR3 DNA reads as TGCGCCAGCAGCCAAGACGACAGGCCCCGGGGGGATCAGCCCCAGCATTTT. Translation gives CASSQDDRPRGDQPQHF. The chain couples TRBV4-1 to TRBJ1-5; TRBD1 is a possible D gene (6 bases). The V end lost 0 bases, the J end lost 5 bases, and 17 bases lay between the germline ends. Germline-derived CDR1 and CDR2 are MGHRA and YSYEKL. The CDR3 consists of 17 residues.

This clone was observed once. The chain recombines TRBV28 with TRBJ2-5; 13 positions agree with TRBD2. V lost 8 bases to trimming and J lost 5 bases; unmatched junction nucleotides: 5. Per the germline V gene, CDR1 is MDHEN and CDR2 is SYDVKM. CDR3 length: 14 amino acids. CDR3 sequence (DNA): TGTGCCAGCGGGACTAGCGGGAAGGAGGAGACCCAGTACTTC. Its translation is CASGTSGKEETQYF.

The rearrangement uses TRBV9 and TRBJ1-5, with D unclear. The V and J ends lost 3 bases and 0 bases respectively, with 13 bases between them. The length of the CDR3 is 16 residues. From germline, CDR1 is SGDLS and CDR2 YYNGEE. CDR3 bases: TGTGCCAGCAGCGCCGGAGGCGGGCTTAGCAATCAGCCCCAGCATTTT. It encodes CASSAGGGLSNQPQHF.

The V call is TRBV5-1, the J call TRBJ1-1; no clear D gene. Between the trimmed V and J ends, which lost 3 bases and 4 bases, there was a span of 13 bases. CDR1 and CDR2 from the germline V gene are SGHRS and YFSETQ. The CDR3 consists of 14 residues. The CDR3 DNA sequence: TGCGCCAGCAGCTCCGGACTGACTGTCACTGAAGCTTTCTTT. The encoded protein is CASSSGLTVTEAFF.

V usage is TRBV6-1 and J usage is TRBJ2-7; D is undetermined. Germline CDR1 MNHNS, CDR2 SASEGT. The germline V and J ends were trimmed by 2 bases and 0 bases, with 11 bases remaining between them. There are 15 residues in the CDR3. The CDR3 region is CASSENGVPSYEQYF. As DNA, the CDR3 is TGTGCCAGCAGTGAAAATGGGGTTCCCTCCTACGAGCAGTACTTC.

The chain has TRBV29-1 and TRBJ2-3; TRBD2 matches at 7 bases. Germline loops: CDR1 SQVTM, CDR2 ANQGSEA. This CDR3 comprises 11 residues. Germline trimming cut 5 bases from V and 9 bases from J; bases unmatched to any gene: 5. CDR3 residues: CSVPGRGTQYF. Written as DNA, the CDR3 is TGCAGCGTTCCGGGGCGGGGGACGCAGTATTTT.